What follows describes a single TCR beta chain. These data originate in a study of blood T cell repertoires in COVID-19. Study summary: Acute and convalescent COVID-19 specimens originated in the United States, Italy and Spain. PBMCs, B-cell-depleted T cells, or T cells were the source of the cDNA or gDNA that made up the material.

Germline loops: CDR1 MGHRA, CDR2 YSYEKL. The CDR3 has 17 residues. V was clipped by 4 bases and J by 4 bases; unmatched bases: 13. Original processing methods: Counts of nucleated cells, estimated from reference gene primer amplification, were obtained. Profiling relied on immunoSEQ multiplex PCR, and the TCRdb table lists in-frame clones only, not all of them. That table supplies the V and J calls and clone size; D and trimming were determined from the DNA. The repertoire consists of more than 140,000 clones, with 84% occurring once and the leading ten covering roughly 7.2%. The J gene is TRBJ1-2, the V gene TRBV4-1; 9 bases align to TRBD1. This sequence was found in a woman in her forties or fifties in a cohort sampled during active or convalescent COVID-19. Sequencing was performed on peripheral blood. The CDR3 region is CASSLTTGTGNIYGYTF. As DNA, the CDR3 is TGCGCCAGCAGCCTAACTACCGGGACAGGGAATATCTATGGCTACACCTTC.